This entry lists 15 T cell receptor beta chains sequenced from one sample in a study of T cells in Graves' hyperthyroidism and ophthalmopathy. RNA transcripts served as the template for amplifying TCR beta CDR3 regions. The HTBI primer set was used in a first-round RT-PCR of the TCR CDR3. TCRdb passed the multiplex PCR reads through MiXCR, listing each CDR3 protein once. The table shows about 480,000 distinct CDR3 sequences, with roughly 24% occurring only once. The sample comprised blood. These receptors were collected from a woman younger than 45 with Graves' ophthalmopathy.

The gene calls are TRBV27 and TRBJ2-2; no definite D call. Germline V CDR1 and CDR2: MNHEY, SMNVEV (reference sequence). The CDR3 totals 12 residues. V lost 6 bases, J lost 4 bases, and 6 bases lay in between. CDR3 residues: CASSWVTGELFF. In DNA form, the CDR3 reads TGTGCCAGCAGCTGGGTCACCGGGGAGCTGTTTTTT.

This clonotype was recorded at least ten times. The chain joins TRBV20-1 to TRBJ2-7; a weak D match, TRBD1 (6 bases). V lost 6 bases and J lost 7, with 13 bases in between. Germline-derived CDR1 and CDR2 are DFQATT and SNEGSKA (reference sequence). This CDR3 is 11 amino acids long. This chain's CDR3 is CSARGPQEQYF. DNA for the CDR3: TGCAGTGCCAGGGGACCCCAAGAGCAGTACTTC.

CDR3: CSARGSGSETQYF. For the CDR3, the DNA is TGCAGTGCTAGGGGGAGCGGGAGCGAGACCCAGTACTTC. This chain links TRBV20-1 with TRBJ2-5; 8 nucleotides align to TRBD2. CDR3 length: 13 residues. CDR1 DFQATT and CDR2 SNEGSKA come from the germline V gene (reference sequence). Losses at the gene ends were 3 bases for V and 5 bases for J; bases not matched to a gene: 5.

This chain uses TRBV6-1 with TRBJ1-1; 7 positions match TRBD1. The germline V gene has CDR1 MNHNS and CDR2 SASEGT. V shed 7 bases and J 4 bases; nucleotides not matched to a gene: 9. CDR3 size: 14 residues. The CDR3 nucleotides are TGTGCCAGCAAAGCCGGGACAGTGGGCACTGAAGCTTTCTTT. As protein: CASKAGTVGTEAFF.

This clonotype has just a few counts. The genes are TRBV5-1 and TRBJ2-7, with 7 nucleotides matching TRBD2. The CDR3 is made up of 13 amino acids. V dropped 4 bases and J dropped 4; count of bases not matched to a gene: 5. In germline, CDR1 is SGHRS, CDR2 YFSETQ. The CDR3 sequence: CASSPGTMYEQYF. The CDR3 region has the DNA TGCGCCAGCAGCCCCGGGACTATGTACGAGCAGTACTTC. Combining the CDR3 with reference TRBV5-1 and TRBJ2-7 gives the whole variable domain KAGVTQTPRYLIKTRGQQVTLSCSPISGHRSVSWYQQTPGQGLQFLFEYFSETQRNKGNFPGRFSGRQFSNSRSEMNVSTLELGDSALYLCASSPGTMYEQYFGPGTRLTVT.

This clonotype was seen only a few times. J is TRBJ2-7 and V is TRBV11-1, with D possibly matching TRBD2 (5 bases). Germline values: CDR1 SGHAT, CDR2 FQDESV (reference sequence). CDR3 length: 14 amino acids. V lost 3 bases to trimming and J lost 0 bases, with 9 bases between them. The CDR3 loop reads CASSFGLPSYEQYF. The CDR3 DNA reads TGTGCCAGCAGCTTTGGACTGCCCTCCTACGAGCAGTACTTC.

The gene calls are TRBV12-3 or TRBV12-4 and TRBJ2-7; D tentatively fits TRBD1 or TRBD2 (6 bases each). The CDR3 has 16 residues. Trimming pared 6 bases from V and 1 base from J, leaving 19 bases between. CDR3 bases: TGTGCCAGCAGCTCCAGGATTGGGGGGCCGTCCTACGAGCAGTACTTC. This codes for CASSSRIGGPSYEQYF.

This clonotype was seen once. The V gene is TRBV7-2, the J gene TRBJ1-1, with a weak D call TRBD1 (5 bases). The CDR3 has 14 residues. The V gene lost 4 bases and the J gene lost 8 bases, with 17 bases spanning the gap. CDR1 is SGHTA and CDR2 is FQGNSA in the germline V gene. For the CDR3, the DNA is TGTGCCAGCAGCTCCCAGGGAGCGTCAAGGGAAGCTTTCTTT. This translates into CASSSQGASREAFF.

This clonotype occurred many times. The chain combines TRBV11-1 with TRBJ2-6, with D hard to call. Trimming cost V 5 bases and J 4 bases, with 12 bases left between them. Germline CDR1 reads SGHAT; CDR2 reads FQDESV (reference sequence). This CDR3 contains 15 residues. The CDR3 nucleotides are TGTGCCAGCAGCCGACCCACTGCAGGGGCCAACGTCCTGACTTTC. It codes for CASSRPTAGANVLTF.

As to this clonotype: Without the conserved terminal phenylalanine or tryptophan, this CDR3 likely stems from a read error. The DNA is omitted, as the CDR3 cannot be located on it reliably, and the CDR3 follows TCRdb's listing. The chain joins TRBV11-2 to TRBJ1-2; whether TRBD1, the table's D call, matches the DNA was not checked. The CDR3 extends over 13 residues, inclusive of both ends. Germline values: CDR1 SGHAT, CDR2 FQNNGV. CDR3 residues: CASSLDPGQGLLM.

A few counts support this clonotype. The chain carries TRBV24-1 and TRBJ2-5; 10 bases fit TRBD2. V lost 1 base, J lost 1 base, and 5 bases stayed unmatched. The CDR3 has 17 residues. The germline V gene encodes CDR1 KGHDR and CDR2 SFDVKD. The CDR3 reads CATSDFSSSGSQETQYF. The CDR3 DNA is TGTGCCACCAGTGATTTTTCGTCTAGCGGGAGCCAAGAGACCCAGTACTTC.

The table lists this clonotype with many counts. The gene calls are TRBV12-3 or TRBV12-4 and TRBJ2-5; D is perhaps TRBD2 (6 bases). V was clipped by 7 bases and J by 2 bases, with 11 bases between them. The CDR3 consists of 13 residues. The CDR3 nucleotides are TGTGCCAGCACCGAGACTAGGCAAGAGACCCAGTACTTC. Its protein is CASTETRQETQYF.

This clonotype was recorded at least ten times. J is TRBJ2-5 and V is TRBV5-5; 8 bases are a match to TRBD1. CDR1 SGHKS and CDR2 YYEKEE come from the germline V gene (reference sequence). V was clipped by 4 bases and J by 5 bases; unmatched bases: 7. There are 14 residues in the CDR3. The CDR3 DNA reads as TGTGCCAGCAGCGTGACAGGGGCACGGGAGACCCAGTACTTC. Protein sequence: CASSVTGARETQYF. The variable domain in full, completed from reference TRBV5-5 and TRBJ2-5, reads DAGVTQSPTHLIKTRGQQVTLRCSPISGHKSVSWYQQVLGQGPQFIFQYYEKEERGRGNFPDRFSARQFPNYSSELNVNALLLGDSALYLCASSVTGARETQYFGPGTRLLVL.

This clonotype has a count of ten or more. V gene TRBV28 combines with J gene TRBJ2-5; D remains ambiguous. V lost 6 bases and J 3 bases, leaving 11 bases between the germline ends. The germline V gene encodes CDR1 MDHEN and CDR2 SYDVKM. The CDR3 contains 13 residues. The CDR3 region is CASSSLPKETQYF. The CDR3 DNA follows: TGTGCCAGCAGCTCCCTCCCGAAAGAGACCCAGTACTTC.

The chain combines TRBV12-3 or TRBV12-4 with TRBJ1-3, with D possibly matching TRBD1 (6 bases). CDR3 length equals 14 residues. The V and J ends lost 5 bases and 3 bases respectively, with 11 bases between them. The CDR3 nucleotides read TGTGCCAGCAGTCGCGGGACACTTGGAAACACCATATATTTT. It yields the protein CASSRGTLGNTIYF.